What follows are 4 T cell receptor beta chains derived from one specimen sequenced in a study of regulatory T cells in long-lasting Graves disease (dated by TCRdb to 2020 to 2022). Interpreted using the paper, the time point label stands for: newly diagnosed GD, antithyroid drugs for less than 3 months. RNA was extracted from PBMCs in TRIzol for both TCR sequencing and RNA sequencing. The library came from multiplex PCR. Sequencer: Illumina HiSeq 4000. TCR beta libraries were built with iRepertoire HTBI primers and Arm-PCR amplification of CDR3 regions. The raw public reads went through TCRdb reprocessing: fastp at Q25, MiXCR clone calling, in-frame beta chains kept. Rows with a matching CDR3 protein are joined into one entry that keeps the most common DNA and genes. Recorded for this sample are around 360,000 distinct CDR3 sequences; under 20% of them occurred a single time. Jointly, the top ten make up 20% of the sample.

The data were also submitted as part of a second study, on T cells in Graves' hyperthyroidism and ophthalmopathy.

This sample comprised peripheral blood mononuclear cells (PBMCs), obtained at new diagnosis, from a patient treated with antithyroid drugs. The origin of the receptors is a woman aged 18-29 years with Graves disease. Donor details come from another sample of the same person, matched by shared clones.

This clonotype has just a few counts. This chain uses TRBV5-1 with TRBJ2-7; D gene unclear. There are 14 residues in the CDR3. CDR1 and CDR2 from the germline V gene are SGHRS and YFSETQ. Trimming pared 0 bases from V and 3 bases from J, leaving 10 bases between. CDR3 in amino acids: CASSLDGQNYEQYF. CDR3 DNA: TGCGCCAGCAGCTTGGATGGGCAGAACTACGAGCAGTACTTC.

This clonotype appeared many times. The chain links TRBV11-3 to TRBJ2-5, with D possibly being TRBD2 (6 bases). The V end lost 1 base, the J end lost 1 base, and 10 bases lay between the germline ends. Germline CDR1 and CDR2: SGHNT and YENEEA. The CDR3 sequence is 15 residues long. CDR3 in DNA: TGTGCCAGCAGCTTAGGGTCTAGCGCCCAAGAGACCCAGTACTTC. This codes for CASSLGSSAQETQYF.

The chain has TRBV20-1 and TRBJ2-7; 8 bases are a match to TRBD1. Germline trimming cut 2 bases from V and 3 bases from J; bases unmatched to any gene: 9. The CDR3 extends over 15 amino acids. CDR1 DFQATT and CDR2 SNEGSKA come from the germline V gene (reference sequence). As DNA, the CDR3 is TGCAGTGCTAGATCTTTTTCGACAGGGGACTACGAGCAGTACTTC. This translates into CSARSFSTGDYEQYF.

This clonotype was seen a single time. A far more abundant clone sits one base away, making this likely a read error. The chain couples TRBV18 to TRBJ1-1; the D gene is possibly TRBD1 (5 bases). CDR3 length: 15 residues. Germline CDR1 and CDR2: KGHSH and LQKENI. The CDR3 sequence: CASSLMRGRGTEASF. The CDR3 coding sequence is TGTGCCAGCAGTCTCATGAGGGGCCGGGGCACTGAAGCTTCCTTT.